The present TCR beta chain was sequenced within a study of blood T cell dynamics during melanoma immunotherapy. Stated time point: week 3, after first cycle of checkpoint inhibitor. Clones were sequenced by immunoSEQ multiplex PCR, and TCRdb holds only the in-frame ones, with some missing. The sample has about 12,000 clones; roughly 90% are singletons. Looked up from germline, CDR1 is SGHTS and CDR2 is YDEGEE. The V end was cut by 4 bases, the J end by 2 bases, with 13 bases between. The CDR3 length is 15 residues. The sample in question was blood, obtained from a patient treated with checkpoint blockade. This receptor was obtained from a human donor with melanoma. V usage is TRBV5-8 and J usage is TRBJ2-1; perhaps TRBD2 as D (6 bases). The CDR3 spells CASSPRLVAYNEQFF. CDR3 DNA sequence: TGTGCCAGCAGCCCAAGACTAGTCGCCTACAATGAGCAGTTCTTC.